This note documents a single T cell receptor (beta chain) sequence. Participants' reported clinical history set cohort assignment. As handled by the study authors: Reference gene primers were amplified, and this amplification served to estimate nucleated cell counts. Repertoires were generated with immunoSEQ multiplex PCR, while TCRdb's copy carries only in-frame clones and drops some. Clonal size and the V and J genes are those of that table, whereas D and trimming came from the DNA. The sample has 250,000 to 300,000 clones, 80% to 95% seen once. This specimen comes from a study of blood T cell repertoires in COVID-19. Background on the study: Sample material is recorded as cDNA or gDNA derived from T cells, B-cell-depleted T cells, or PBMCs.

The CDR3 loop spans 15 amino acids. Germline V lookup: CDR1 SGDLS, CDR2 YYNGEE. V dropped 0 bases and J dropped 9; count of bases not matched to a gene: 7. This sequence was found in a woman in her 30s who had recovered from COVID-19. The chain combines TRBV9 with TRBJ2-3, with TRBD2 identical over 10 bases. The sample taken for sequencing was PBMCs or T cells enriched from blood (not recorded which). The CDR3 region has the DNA TGTGCCAGCAGCGTAGCTCCCCTAGCGGGAGAGACGCAGTATTTT. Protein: CASSVAPLAGETQYF. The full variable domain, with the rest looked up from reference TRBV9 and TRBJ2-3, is DSGVTQTPKHLITATGQRVTLRCSPRSGDLSVYWYQQSLDQGLQFLIQYYNGEERAKGNILERFSAQQFPDLHSELNLSSLELGDSALYFCASSVAPLAGETQYFGPGTRLTVL.